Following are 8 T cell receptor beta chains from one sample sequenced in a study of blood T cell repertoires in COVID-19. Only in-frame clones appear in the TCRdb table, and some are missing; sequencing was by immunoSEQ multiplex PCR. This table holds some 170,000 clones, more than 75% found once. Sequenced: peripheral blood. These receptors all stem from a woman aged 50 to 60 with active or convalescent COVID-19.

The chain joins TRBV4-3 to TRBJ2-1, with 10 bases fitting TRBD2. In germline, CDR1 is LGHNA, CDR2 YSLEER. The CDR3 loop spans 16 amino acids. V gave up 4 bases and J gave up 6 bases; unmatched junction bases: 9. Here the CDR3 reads CASSRAAGGRANEQFF. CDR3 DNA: TGCGCCAGCAGCCGAGCAGCGGGAGGGAGGGCCAATGAGCAGTTCTTC.

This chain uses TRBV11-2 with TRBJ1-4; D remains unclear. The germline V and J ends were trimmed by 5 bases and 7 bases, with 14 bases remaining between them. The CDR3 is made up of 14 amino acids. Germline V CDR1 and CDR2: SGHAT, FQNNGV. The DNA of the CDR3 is TGTGCCAGCAGCGTCGGCCCGACTGGTGAAAAACTGTTTTTT. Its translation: CASSVGPTGEKLFF.

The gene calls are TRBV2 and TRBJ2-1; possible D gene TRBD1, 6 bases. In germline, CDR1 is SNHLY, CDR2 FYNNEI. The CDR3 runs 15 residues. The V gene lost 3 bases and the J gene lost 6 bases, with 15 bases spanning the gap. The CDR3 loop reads CASSEGRGGSNEQFF. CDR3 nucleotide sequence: TGTGCCAGCAGTGAGGGCAGGGGTGGGAGCAATGAGCAGTTCTTC.

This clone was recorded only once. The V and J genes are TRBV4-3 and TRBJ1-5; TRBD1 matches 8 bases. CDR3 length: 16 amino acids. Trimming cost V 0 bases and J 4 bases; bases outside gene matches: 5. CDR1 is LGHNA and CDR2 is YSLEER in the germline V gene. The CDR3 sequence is CASSQEAGQVNQPQHF. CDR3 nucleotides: TGCGCCAGCAGCCAAGAAGCGGGACAGGTGAATCAGCCCCAGCATTTT.

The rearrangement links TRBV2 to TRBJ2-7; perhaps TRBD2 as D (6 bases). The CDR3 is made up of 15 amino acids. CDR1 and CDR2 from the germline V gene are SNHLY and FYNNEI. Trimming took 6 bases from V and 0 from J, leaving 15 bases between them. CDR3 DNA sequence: TGTGCCAGCAGCCCCGGGCTAGCGCTCTCCTACGAGCAGTACTTC. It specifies CASSPGLALSYEQYF.

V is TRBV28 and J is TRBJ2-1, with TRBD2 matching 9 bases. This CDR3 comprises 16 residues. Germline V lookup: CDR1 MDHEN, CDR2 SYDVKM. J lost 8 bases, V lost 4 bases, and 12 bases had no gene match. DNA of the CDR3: TGTGCCAGCAGTTCGGGACTAGCTGATGCCTTGCATGAGCAGTTCTTC. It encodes CASSSGLADALHEQFF.

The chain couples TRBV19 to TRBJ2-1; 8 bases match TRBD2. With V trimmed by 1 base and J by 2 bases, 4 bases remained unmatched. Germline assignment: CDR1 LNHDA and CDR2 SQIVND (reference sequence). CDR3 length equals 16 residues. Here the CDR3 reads CASSIASGGTYNEQFF. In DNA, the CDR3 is TGTGCCAGTAGTATAGCGTCGGGGGGGACCTACAATGAGCAGTTCTTC. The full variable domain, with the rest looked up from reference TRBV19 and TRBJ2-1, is DGGITQSPKYLFRKEGQNVTLSCEQNLNHDAMYWYRQDPGQGLRLIYYSQIVNDFQKGDIAEGYSVSREKKESFPLTVTSAQKNPTAFYLCASSIASGGTYNEQFFGPGTRLTVL.

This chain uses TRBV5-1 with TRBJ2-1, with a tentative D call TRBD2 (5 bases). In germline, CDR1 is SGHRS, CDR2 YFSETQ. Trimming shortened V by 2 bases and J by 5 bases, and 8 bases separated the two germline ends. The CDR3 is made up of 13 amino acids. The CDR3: CASSFTRDNEQFF. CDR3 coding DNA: TGCGCCAGCAGCTTTACTAGAGACAATGAGCAGTTCTTC.